The T cell receptor beta chain described here comes from a study of T cells in Graves' hyperthyroidism and ophthalmopathy. From RNA transcripts, TCR beta CDR3 regions were amplified. Using the HTBI primer set, a first-round RT-PCR was run on the TCR CDR3. Each CDR3 protein gets one entry after TCRdb re-called the multiplex PCR reads with MiXCR. The sample lists about 610,000 distinct CDR3 sequences; about 15% were seen once. Study observations and caveats: Blood also contained most expanded thyroid clonotypes above 0.001. Ophthalmopathy was separated from stable hyperthyroidism by a 13 V-J model.

With duration under 3 months, ophthalmopathy was active: Clinical Activity Score at least 3, NOSPECS at least 4. Clinicians diagnosed patients from clinical symptoms, serum thyroxine and TRAb, thyroid ultrasound and orbital computed tomography. The CDR3 has 15 amino acids. Trimming removed 4 bases at V and 2 bases at J, with 15 bases between. Germline V CDR1 and CDR2: MDHEN, SYDVKM. This clonotype was observed at least ten times. Its antigen is unknown. The sequence was obtained from a woman aged 40-49 years with Graves' ophthalmopathy. Material for sequencing was blood. The chain recombines TRBV28 with TRBJ2-7; the D gene is possibly TRBD2 (6 bases). The CDR3 region has the DNA TGTGCCAGCAGTTCTGGACTAAGTAAGACCTACGAGCAGTACTTC. This gives the protein CASSSGLSKTYEQYF.